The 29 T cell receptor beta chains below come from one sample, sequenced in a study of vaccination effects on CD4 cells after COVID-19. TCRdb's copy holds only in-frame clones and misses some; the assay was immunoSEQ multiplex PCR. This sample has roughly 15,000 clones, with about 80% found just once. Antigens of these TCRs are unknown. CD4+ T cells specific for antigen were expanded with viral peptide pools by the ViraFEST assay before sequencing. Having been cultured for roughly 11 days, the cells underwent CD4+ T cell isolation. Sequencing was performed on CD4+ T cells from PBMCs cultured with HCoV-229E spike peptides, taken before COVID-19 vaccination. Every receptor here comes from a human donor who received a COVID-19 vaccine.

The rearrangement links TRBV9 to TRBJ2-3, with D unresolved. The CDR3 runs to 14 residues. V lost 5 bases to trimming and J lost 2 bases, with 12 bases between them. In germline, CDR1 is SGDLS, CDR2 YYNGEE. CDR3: CASRGNSHTDTQYF. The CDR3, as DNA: TGTGCCAGCAGAGGGAACAGTCACACAGATACGCAGTATTTT.

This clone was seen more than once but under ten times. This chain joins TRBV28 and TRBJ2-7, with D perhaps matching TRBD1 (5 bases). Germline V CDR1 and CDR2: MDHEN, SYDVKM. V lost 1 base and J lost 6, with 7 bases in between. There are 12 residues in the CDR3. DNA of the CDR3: TGTGCCAGCAGTTTATTAGGGGTCGAGCAGTACTTC. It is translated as CASSLLGVEQYF.

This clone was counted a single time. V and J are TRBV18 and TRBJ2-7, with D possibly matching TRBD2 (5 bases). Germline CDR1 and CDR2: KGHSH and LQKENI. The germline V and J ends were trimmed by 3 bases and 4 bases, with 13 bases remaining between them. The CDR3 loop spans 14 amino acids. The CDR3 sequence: CASSPSGEGYEQYF. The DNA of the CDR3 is TGTGCCAGCTCACCTTCCGGGGAAGGATACGAGCAGTACTTC.

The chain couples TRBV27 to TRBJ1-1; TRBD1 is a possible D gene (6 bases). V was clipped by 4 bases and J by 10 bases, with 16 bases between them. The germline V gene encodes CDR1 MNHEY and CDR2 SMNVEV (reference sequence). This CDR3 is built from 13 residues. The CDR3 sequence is CASSSPGAYPAFF. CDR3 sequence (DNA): TGTGCCAGCAGTTCGCCGGGGGCATACCCAGCTTTCTTT.

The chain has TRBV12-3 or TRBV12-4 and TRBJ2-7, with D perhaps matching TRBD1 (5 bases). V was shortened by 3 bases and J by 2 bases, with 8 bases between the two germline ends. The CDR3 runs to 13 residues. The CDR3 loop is CASSLGQTYEQYF. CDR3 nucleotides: TGTGCCAGCAGTTTGGGGCAGACCTACGAGCAGTACTTC.

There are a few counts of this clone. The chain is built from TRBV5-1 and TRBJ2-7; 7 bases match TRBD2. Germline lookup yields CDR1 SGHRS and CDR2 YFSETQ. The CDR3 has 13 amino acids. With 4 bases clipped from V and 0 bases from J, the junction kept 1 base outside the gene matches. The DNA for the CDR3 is TGCGCCAGCAGCCCTAGCGGCTCCTACGAGCAGTACTTC. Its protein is CASSPSGSYEQYF.

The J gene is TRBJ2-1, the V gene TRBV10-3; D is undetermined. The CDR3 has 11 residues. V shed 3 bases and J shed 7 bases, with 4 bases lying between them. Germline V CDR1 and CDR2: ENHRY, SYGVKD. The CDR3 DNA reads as TGTGCCATCAGTGAAGGTAATGAGCAGTTCTTC. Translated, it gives CAISEGNEQFF.

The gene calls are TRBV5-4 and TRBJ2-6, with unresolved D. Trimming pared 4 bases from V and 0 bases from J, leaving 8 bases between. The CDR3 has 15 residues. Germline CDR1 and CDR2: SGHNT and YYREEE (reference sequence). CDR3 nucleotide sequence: TGTGCCAGCAGCAGCAGTAACTCTGGGGCCAACGTCCTGACTTTC. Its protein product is CASSSSNSGANVLTF.

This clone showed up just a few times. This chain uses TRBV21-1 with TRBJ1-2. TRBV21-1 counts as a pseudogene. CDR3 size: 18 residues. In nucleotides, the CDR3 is TGTGCCAGCAGCCTAAAATGGAGATTACGGGGCTCGGTATATGGCTACACCTTC. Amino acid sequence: CASSLKWRLRGSVYGYTF.

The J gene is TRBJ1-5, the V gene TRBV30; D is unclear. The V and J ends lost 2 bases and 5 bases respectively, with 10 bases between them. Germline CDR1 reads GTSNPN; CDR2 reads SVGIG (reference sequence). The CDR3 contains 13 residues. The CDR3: CAWSRREDQPQHF. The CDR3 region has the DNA TGTGCCTGGAGTAGGCGGGAAGATCAGCCCCAGCATTTT.

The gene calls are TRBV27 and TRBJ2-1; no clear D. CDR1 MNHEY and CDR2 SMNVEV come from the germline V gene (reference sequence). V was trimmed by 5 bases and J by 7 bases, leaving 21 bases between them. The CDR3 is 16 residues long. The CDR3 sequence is CASSLRPPFASNEQFF. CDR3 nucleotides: TGTGCCAGCAGTCTAAGGCCACCCTTTGCTTCTAATGAGCAGTTCTTC.

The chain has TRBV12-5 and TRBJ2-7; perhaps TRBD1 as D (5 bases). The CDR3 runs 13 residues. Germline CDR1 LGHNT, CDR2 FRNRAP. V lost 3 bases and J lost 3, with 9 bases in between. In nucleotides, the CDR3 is TGTGCTAGTGGTTTAGAAGGGGTCTACGAGCAGTACTTC. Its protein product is CASGLEGVYEQYF. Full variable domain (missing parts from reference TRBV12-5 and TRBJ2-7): DARVTQTPRHKVTEMGQEVTMRCQPILGHNTVFWYRQTMMQGLELLAYFRNRAPLDDSGMPKDRFSAEMPDATLATLKIQPSEPRDSAVYFCASGLEGVYEQYFGPGTRLTVT.

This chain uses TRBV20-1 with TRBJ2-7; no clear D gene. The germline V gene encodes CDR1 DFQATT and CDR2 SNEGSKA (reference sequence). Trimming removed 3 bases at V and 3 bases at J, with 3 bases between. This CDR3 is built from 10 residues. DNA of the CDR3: TGCAGTGCTAGTCGCTACGAGCAGTACTTC. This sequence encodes CSASRYEQYF.

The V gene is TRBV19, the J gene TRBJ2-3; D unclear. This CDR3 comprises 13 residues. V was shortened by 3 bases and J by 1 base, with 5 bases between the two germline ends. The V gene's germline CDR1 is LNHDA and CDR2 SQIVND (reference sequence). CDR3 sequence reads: CASSIGRTDTQYF. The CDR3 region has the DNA TGTGCCAGTAGTATCGGCCGCACAGATACGCAGTATTTT.

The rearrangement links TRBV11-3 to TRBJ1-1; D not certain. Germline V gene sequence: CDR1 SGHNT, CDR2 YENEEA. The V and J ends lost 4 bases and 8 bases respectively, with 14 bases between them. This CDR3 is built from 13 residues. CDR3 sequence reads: CASSYNSFAEAFF. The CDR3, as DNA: TGTGCCAGCAGCTATAACAGCTTCGCGGAAGCTTTCTTT.

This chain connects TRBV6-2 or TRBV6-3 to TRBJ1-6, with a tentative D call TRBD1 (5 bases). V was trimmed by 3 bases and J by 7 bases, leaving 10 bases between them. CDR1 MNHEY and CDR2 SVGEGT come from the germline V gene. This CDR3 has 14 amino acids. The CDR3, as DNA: TGTGCCAGCAGTTATGGGACGGGGAATTCACCCCTCCACTTT. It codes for CASSYGTGNSPLHF.

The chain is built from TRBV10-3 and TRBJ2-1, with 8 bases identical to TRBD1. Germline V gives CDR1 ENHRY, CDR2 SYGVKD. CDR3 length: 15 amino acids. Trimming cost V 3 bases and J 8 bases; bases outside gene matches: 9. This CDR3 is CAISEPGQVRDEQFF. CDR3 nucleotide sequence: TGTGCCATCAGTGAACCGGGACAGGTCAGGGATGAGCAGTTCTTC.

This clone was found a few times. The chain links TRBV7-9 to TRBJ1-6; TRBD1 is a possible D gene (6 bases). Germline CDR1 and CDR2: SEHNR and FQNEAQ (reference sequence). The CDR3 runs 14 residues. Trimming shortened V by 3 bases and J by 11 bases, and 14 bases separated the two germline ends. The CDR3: CASSFDTRGPPLHF. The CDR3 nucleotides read TGTGCCAGCAGCTTTGACACCAGGGGCCCACCCCTCCACTTT.

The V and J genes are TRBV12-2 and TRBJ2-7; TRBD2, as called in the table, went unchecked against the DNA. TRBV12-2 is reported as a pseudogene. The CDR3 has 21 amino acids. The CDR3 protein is CASRLAPLPRTSGRWVYEQYF. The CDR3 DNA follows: TGTGCAAGTCGCTTAGCACCCCTCCCCCGGACTAGCGGGAGGTGGGTCTACGAGCAGTACTTC.

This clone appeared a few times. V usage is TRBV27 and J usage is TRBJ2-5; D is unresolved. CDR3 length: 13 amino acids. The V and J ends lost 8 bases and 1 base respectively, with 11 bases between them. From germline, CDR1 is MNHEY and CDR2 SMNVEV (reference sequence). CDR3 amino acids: CASPPSLQETQYF. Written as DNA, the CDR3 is TGTGCCAGCCCTCCCTCCCTCCAAGAGACCCAGTACTTC.

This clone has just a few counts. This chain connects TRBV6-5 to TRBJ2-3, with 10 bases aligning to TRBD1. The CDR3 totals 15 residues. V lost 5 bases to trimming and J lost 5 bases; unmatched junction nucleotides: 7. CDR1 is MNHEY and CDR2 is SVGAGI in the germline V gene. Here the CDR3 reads CASSLDRGAGDTQYF. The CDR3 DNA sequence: TGTGCCAGCAGTCTGGACAGGGGGGCAGGAGATACGCAGTATTTT.

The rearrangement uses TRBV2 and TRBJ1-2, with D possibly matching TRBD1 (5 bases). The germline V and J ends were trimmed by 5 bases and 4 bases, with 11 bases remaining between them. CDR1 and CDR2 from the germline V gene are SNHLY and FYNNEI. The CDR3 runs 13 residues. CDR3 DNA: TGTGCCAGCAGTACCGGGACCCTCTATGGCTACACCTTC. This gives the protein CASSTGTLYGYTF.

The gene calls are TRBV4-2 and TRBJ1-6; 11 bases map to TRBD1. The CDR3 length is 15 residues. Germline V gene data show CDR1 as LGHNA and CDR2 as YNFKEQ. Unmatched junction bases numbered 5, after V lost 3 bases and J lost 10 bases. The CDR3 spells CASSHDGTGGSPLHF. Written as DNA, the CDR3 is TGTGCCAGCAGCCACGATGGGACAGGGGGGTCACCCCTCCACTTT.

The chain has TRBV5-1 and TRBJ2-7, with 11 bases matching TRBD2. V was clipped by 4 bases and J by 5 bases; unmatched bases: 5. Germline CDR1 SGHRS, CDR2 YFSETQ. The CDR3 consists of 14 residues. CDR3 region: CASSVGLAGHEQYF. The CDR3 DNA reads TGCGCCAGCAGCGTAGGACTAGCGGGCCACGAGCAGTACTTC.

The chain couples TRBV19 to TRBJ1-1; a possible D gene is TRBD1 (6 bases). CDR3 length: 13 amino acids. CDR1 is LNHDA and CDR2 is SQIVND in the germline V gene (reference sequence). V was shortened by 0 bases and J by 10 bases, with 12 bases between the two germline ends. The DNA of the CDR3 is TGTGCCAGTAGTATAGACGGGGGGCAACGAGCTTTCTTT. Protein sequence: CASSIDGGQRAFF.

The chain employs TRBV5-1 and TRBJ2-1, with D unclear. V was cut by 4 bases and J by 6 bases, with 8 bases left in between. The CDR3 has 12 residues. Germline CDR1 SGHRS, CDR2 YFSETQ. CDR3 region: CASSLTSNEQFF. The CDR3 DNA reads TGCGCCAGCAGCCTAACCTCCAATGAGCAGTTCTTC.

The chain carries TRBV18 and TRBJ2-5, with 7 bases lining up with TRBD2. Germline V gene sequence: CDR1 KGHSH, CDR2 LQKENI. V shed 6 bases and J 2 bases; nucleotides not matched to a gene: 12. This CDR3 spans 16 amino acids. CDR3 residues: CASSILPGLRQETQYF. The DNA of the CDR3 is TGTGCCAGCTCTATACTTCCGGGACTAAGACAAGAGACCCAGTACTTC.

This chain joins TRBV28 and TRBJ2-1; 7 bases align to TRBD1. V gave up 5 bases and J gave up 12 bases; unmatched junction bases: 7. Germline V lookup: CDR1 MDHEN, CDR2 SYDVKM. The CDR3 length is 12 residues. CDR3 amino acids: CASSLDRFGQFF. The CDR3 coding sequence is TGTGCCAGCAGTCTGGACAGGTTTGGGCAGTTCTTC.

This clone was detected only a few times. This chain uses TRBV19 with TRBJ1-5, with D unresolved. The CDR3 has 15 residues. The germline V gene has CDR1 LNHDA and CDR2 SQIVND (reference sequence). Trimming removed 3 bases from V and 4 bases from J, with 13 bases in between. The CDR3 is CASSMGGNQNQPQHF. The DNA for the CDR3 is TGTGCCAGTAGTATGGGTGGGAACCAAAATCAGCCCCAGCATTTT. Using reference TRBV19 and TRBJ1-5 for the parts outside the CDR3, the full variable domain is DGGITQSPKYLFRKEGQNVTLSCEQNLNHDAMYWYRQDPGQGLRLIYYSQIVNDFQKGDIAEGYSVSREKKESFPLTVTSAQKNPTAFYLCASSMGGNQNQPQHFGDGTRLSIL.